The entry below gives a single T cell receptor (beta chain) sequence along with its context. Germline-derived CDR1 and CDR2 are MDHEN and SYDVKM. CDR3 length: 15 amino acids. Trimming pared 2 bases from V and 4 bases from J, leaving 9 bases between. The sample originates from a study of blood T cell repertoires in COVID-19. Study-level background: Researchers got acute and convalescent COVID-19 samples from the United States, Italy and Spain. T cells, B-cell-depleted T cells, or PBMCs provided the cDNA or gDNA that served as material.

Repertoires were generated with immunoSEQ multiplex PCR, while TCRdb's copy carries only in-frame clones and drops some. The repertoire holds around 280,000 clones, with about 85% as singletons. This TCR was sampled from a woman aged 45-65 years who had recovered from COVID-19. Sequenced input: peripheral blood. This rearrangement joins TRBV28 to TRBJ1-6; D gene unclear. In nucleotides, the CDR3 is TGTGCCAGCAGTTTAGCGGCAGCTTATAATTCACCCCTCCACTTT. It yields the protein CASSLAAAYNSPLHF.